This TCR beta chain was found in a study of blood T cell repertoires in COVID-19. CDR1 and CDR2 (germline): MNHNS, SASEGT. CDR3 length: 16 residues. J gave up 6 bases and V 1 base, and 7 bases lay outside the gene matches. The table came from immunoSEQ multiplex PCR; TCRdb's copy has only in-frame clones and leaves some out. The table includes approximately 280,000 clones, approximately 89% detected once. This receptor was identified in a woman between 55 and 75 years old who had recovered from COVID-19. This chain joins TRBV6-1 and TRBJ2-1, with 9 nucleotides matching TRBD1. Sequencing input: PBMCs or T cells enriched from blood (not recorded which). Written as DNA, the CDR3 is TGTGCCAGCAGTGAAGACCTTTGGACAGGGGTCAATGAGCAGTTCTTC. Its translation: CASSEDLWTGVNEQFF.